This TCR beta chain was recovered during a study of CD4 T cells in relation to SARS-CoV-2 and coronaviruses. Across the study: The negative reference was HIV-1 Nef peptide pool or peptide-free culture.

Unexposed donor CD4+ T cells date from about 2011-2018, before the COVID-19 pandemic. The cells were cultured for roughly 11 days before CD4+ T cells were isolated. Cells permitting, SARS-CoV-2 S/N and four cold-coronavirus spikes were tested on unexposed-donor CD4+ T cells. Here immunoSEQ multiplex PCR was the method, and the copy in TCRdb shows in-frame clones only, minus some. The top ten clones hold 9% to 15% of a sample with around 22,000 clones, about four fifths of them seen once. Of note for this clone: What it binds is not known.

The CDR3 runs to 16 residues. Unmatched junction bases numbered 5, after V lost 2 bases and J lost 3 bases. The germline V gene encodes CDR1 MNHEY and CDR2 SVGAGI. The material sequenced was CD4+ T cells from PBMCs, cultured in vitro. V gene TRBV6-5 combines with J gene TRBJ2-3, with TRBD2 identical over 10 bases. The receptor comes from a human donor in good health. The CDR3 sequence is CASSYGLAGVTDTQYF. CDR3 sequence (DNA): TGTGCCAGCAGTTACGGGCTAGCGGGAGTAACAGATACGCAGTATTTT.